Ten or more counts support the clone carrying this TCR beta chain. Its antigen remains unknown. They built TCR cDNA with 5'RACE template switching, a step that put in a universal primer site and UMIs. Via MiXCR, TCRdb re-called the 5' RACE reads, giving one row per CDR3 protein. The table has around 350,000 distinct CDR3 sequences, about 6.2% seen once; the top ten hold 15%. The data originate from a study of T cells after yellow fever vaccination. Study outcomes and limitations: Booster samples showed a return of most primary-vaccination clones (about 97% CD4, roughly 85% CD8). Sorted repertoires could include abundant contaminating clonotypes from bulk cells.

Germline CDR1 DFQATT, CDR2 SNEGSKA (reference sequence). V gave up 7 bases and J gave up 5 bases; unmatched junction bases: 6. This CDR3 contains 13 residues. This TCR derives from a man aged 25 to 40 who received the YFV17D yellow fever vaccine. The V and J genes are TRBV20-1 and TRBJ2-5; the match to TRBD1 covers 11 bases. Sequencing used PBMCs, obtained 5 days after the yellow fever booster vaccination. CDR3 in DNA: TGCAGTGTTGGACAGGGGGCAGAGGAGACCCAGTACTTC. Translating it yields CSVGQGAEETQYF.